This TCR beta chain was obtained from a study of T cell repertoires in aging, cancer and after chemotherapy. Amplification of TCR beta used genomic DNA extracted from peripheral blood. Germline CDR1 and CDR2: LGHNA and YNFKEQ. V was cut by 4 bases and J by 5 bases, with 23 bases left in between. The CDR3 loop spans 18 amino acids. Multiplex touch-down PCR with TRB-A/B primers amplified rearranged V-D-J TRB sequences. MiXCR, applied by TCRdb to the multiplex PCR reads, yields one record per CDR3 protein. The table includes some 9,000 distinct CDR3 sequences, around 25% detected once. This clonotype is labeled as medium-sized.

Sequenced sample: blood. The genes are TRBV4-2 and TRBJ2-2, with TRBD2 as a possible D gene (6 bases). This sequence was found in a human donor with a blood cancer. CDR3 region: CASSPLGGAGKATGELFF. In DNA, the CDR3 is TGTGCCAGCAGCCCACTAGGAGGGGCAGGGAAGGCTACCGGGGAGCTGTTTTTT.